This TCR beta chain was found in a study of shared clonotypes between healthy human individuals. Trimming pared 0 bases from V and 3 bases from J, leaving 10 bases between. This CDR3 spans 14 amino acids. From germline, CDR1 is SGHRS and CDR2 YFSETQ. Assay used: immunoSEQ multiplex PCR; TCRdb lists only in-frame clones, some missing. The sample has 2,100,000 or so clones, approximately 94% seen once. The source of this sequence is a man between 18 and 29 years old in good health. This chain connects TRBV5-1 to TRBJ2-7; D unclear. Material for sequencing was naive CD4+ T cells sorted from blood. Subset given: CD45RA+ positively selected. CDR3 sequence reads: CASSLGGWDYEQYF. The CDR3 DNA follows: TGCGCCAGCAGCTTGGGTGGGTGGGACTACGAGCAGTACTTC. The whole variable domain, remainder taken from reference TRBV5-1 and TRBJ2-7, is KAGVTQTPRYLIKTRGQQVTLSCSPISGHRSVSWYQQTPGQGLQFLFEYFSETQRNKGNFPGRFSGRQFSNSRSEMNVSTLELGDSALYLCASSLGGWDYEQYFGPGTRLTVT.